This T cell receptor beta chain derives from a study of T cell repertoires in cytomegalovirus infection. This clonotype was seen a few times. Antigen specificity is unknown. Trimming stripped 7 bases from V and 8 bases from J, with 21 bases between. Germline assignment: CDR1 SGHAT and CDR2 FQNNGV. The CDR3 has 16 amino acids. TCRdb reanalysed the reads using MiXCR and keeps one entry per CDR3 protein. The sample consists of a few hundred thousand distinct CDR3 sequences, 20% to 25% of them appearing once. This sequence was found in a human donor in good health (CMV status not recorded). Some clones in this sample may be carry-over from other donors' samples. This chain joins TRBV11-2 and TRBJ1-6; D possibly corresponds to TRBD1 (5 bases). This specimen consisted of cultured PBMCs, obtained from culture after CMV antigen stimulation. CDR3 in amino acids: CASTSSIGGNDSPLHF. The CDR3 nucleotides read TGTGCCAGCACTTCCTCAATCGGGGGGAATGATTCACCCCTCCACTTT.